The clone carrying this T cell receptor beta chain was detected a few times. Its cognate antigen is unknown. This entry is derived from a study of CD8 T cells in ankylosing spondylitis. Study-level findings and limits: Apparently characteristic of ankylosing spondylitis blood was a TCR beta motif (roughly eight highly homologous variants). Past studies reported some motif variants in reactive arthritis synovial fluid and blood. In ankylosing spondylitis patients, matched synovial fluid reportedly showed significant enrichment of disease-linked clones. Clones that were linked to disease were CD8+ and were relatively rare in peripheral blood.

Construction of TCR beta libraries was performed using quantitative 5'-RACE with molecular barcodes. One entry per CDR3 protein results from TCRdb running MiXCR on the 5' RACE reads. The table includes over 600,000 distinct CDR3 sequences, roughly 19% detected once. The sequenced material came from blood, either unsorted or a sorted T cell fraction (not recorded which). The origin of this receptor is a male donor with ankylosing spondylitis.

CDR3 coding DNA: TGTGCCAGCAGCTTAGTTCCGCCGGACCACCCCTACGAGCAGTACTTC. Translated, it gives CASSLVPPDHPYEQYF. The chain recombines TRBV11-2 with TRBJ2-7, with D uncertain. CDR1 is SGHAT and CDR2 is FQNNGV in the germline V gene. The CDR3 is 16 residues long. V dropped 1 base and J dropped 2 bases, with 15 bases sitting between them.